Below are 7 T cell receptor beta chains sequenced from a single sample in a study of cytomegalovirus exposure and HLA in healthy donors. Primers included in the PCR were 60 Vbeta and 13 Jbeta primers. The protocol was immunoSEQ multiplex PCR, while the TCRdb copy is restricted to in-frame clones and leaves out a portion. The sample shows about 180,000 clones, more than 60% of them seen only once. Sequenced: PBMCs. The receptor set was obtained from a young man in good health and CMV-seronegative.

The chain has TRBV18 and TRBJ1-2, with D hard to call. V gave up 2 bases and J gave up 3 bases, with 7 bases separating them. Germline values: CDR1 KGHSH, CDR2 LQKENI. CDR3 size: 13 residues. This CDR3 is CASSPNGDYGYTF. CDR3 DNA: TGTGCCAGCTCACCAAACGGAGACTATGGCTACACCTTC. The full variable domain, completed using reference TRBV18 and TRBJ1-2, is NAGVMQNPRHLVRRRGQEARLRCSPMKGHSHVYWYRQLPEEGLKFMVYLQKENIIDESGMPKERFSAEFPKEGPSILRIQQVVRGDSAAYFCASSPNGDYGYTFGSGTRLTVV.

Only one count was recorded for this clone. The genes are TRBV29-1 and TRBJ1-2; 10 bases align to TRBD1. With V trimmed by 5 bases and J by 0 bases, 3 bases remained unmatched. Germline loops: CDR1 SQVTM, CDR2 ANQGSEA. The CDR3 contains 14 residues. CDR3 sequence (DNA): TGCAGCGTTCCGGGACAGGGGACTAACTATGGCTACACCTTC. This sequence encodes CSVPGQGTNYGYTF.

The chain carries TRBV27 and TRBJ1-2; D call uncertain. Trimming took off 5 bases at V and 8 bases at J, with 18 bases between the two ends. This CDR3 is built from 14 residues. Germline lookup yields CDR1 MNHEY and CDR2 SMNVEV (reference sequence). CDR3 in amino acids: CASSPYGRAGGYTF. CDR3 DNA sequence: TGTGCCAGCAGTCCCTACGGGAGGGCGGGGGGCTACACCTTC.

The chain uses TRBV4-1 and TRBJ2-1; TRBD2 matches at 8 bases. The V gene's germline CDR1 is MGHRA and CDR2 YSYEKL. Germline trimming cut 4 bases from V and 5 bases from J; bases unmatched to any gene: 7. The CDR3 length is 15 residues. CDR3 sequence: CASSPGLVPNNEQFF. CDR3 nucleotides: TGCGCCAGCAGCCCGGGACTAGTCCCTAACAATGAGCAGTTCTTC.

This chain links TRBV29-1 with TRBJ2-3; no reliable D call. V was shortened by 4 bases and J by 0 bases, with 5 bases between the two germline ends. Germline V gene lookup returns CDR1 SQVTM and CDR2 ANQGSEA. This CDR3 spans 12 amino acids. Here the CDR3 reads CSVAMSTDTQYF. CDR3 in DNA: TGCAGCGTTGCCATGAGCACAGATACGCAGTATTTT.

The CDR3 sequence is CASSLVAGETEAFF. In nucleotides, the CDR3 is TGTGCCAGCAGCTTAGTTGCTGGGGAGACTGAAGCTTTCTTT. The V and J genes are TRBV7-2 and TRBJ1-1; D unclear. The germline V gene encodes CDR1 SGHTA and CDR2 FQGNSA. With 1 base removed from V and 5 bases from J, the gap between germline ends came to 11 bases. The CDR3 has 14 amino acids.

This chain joins TRBV30 and TRBJ1-5; 7 bases match TRBD1. With 0 bases clipped from V and 3 bases from J, the junction kept 2 bases outside the gene matches. There are 14 residues in the CDR3. CDR1 and CDR2 (germline): GTSNPN, SVGIG (reference sequence). Here the CDR3 DNA reads TGTGCCTGGAGTGTAAAGGGGGCCAATCAGCCCCAGCATTTT. Translation: CAWSVKGANQPQHF. The complete variable domain, with remaining parts taken from reference TRBV30 and TRBJ1-5, reads SQTIHQWPATLVQPVGSPLSLECTVEGTSNPNLYWYRQAAGRGLQLLFYSVGIGQISSEVPQNLSASRPQDRQFILSSKKLLLSDSGFYLCAWSVKGANQPQHFGDGTRLSIL.